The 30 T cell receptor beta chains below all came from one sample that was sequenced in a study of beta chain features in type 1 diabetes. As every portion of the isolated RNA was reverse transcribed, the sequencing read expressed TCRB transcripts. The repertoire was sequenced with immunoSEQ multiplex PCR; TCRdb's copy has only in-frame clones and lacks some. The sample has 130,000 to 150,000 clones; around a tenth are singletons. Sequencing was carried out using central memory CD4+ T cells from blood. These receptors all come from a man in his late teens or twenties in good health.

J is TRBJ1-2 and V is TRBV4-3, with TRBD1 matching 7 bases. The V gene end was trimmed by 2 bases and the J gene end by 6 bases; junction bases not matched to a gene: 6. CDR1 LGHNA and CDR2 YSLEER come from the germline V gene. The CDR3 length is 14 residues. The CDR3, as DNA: TGCGCCAGCAGCCAACGGGACAGTGAGAATGGCTACACCTTC. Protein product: CASSQRDSENGYTF.

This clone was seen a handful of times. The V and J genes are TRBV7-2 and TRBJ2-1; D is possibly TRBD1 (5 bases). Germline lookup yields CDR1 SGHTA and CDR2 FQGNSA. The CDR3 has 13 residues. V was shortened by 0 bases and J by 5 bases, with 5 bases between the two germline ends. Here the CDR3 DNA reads TGTGCCAGCAGCTTAGCCAGGGACAATGAGCAGTTCTTC. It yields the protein CASSLARDNEQFF.

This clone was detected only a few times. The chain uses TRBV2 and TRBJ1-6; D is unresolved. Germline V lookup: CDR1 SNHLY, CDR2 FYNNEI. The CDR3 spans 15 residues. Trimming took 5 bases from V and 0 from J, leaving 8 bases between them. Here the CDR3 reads CASSFSGSYNSPLHF. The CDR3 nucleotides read TGTGCCAGCAGTTTCAGCGGCTCCTATAATTCACCCCTCCACTTT.

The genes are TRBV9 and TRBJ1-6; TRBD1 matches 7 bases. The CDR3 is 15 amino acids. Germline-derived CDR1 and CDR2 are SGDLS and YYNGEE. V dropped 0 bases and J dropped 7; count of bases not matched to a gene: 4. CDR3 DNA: TGTGCCAGCAGCGTAGAGGCAGGGGGGAATTCACCCCTCCACTTT. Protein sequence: CASSVEAGGNSPLHF.

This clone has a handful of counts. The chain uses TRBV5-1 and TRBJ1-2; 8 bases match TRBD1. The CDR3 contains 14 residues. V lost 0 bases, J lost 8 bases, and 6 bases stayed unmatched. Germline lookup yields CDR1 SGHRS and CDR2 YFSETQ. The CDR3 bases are TGCGCCAGCAGCTTGGGACAGGGGCATGGGGGCTACACCTTC. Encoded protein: CASSLGQGHGGYTF.

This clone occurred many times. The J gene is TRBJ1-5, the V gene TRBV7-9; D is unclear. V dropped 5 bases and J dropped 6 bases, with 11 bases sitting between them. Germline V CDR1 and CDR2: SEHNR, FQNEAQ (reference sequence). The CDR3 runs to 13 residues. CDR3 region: CASSPSEAQPQHF. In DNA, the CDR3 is TGTGCCAGCAGCCCTTCAGAGGCTCAGCCCCAGCATTTT.

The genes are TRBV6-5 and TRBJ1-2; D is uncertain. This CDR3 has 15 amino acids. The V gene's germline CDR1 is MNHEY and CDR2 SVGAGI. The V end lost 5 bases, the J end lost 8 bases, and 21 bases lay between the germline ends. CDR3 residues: CASSPFRGDSKGYTF. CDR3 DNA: TGTGCCAGCAGTCCCTTCCGGGGTGACTCGAAGGGCTACACCTTC.

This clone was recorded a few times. CDR3 amino acids: CASSPGVTSTDTQYF. The CDR3 DNA is TGTGCCAGCAGCCCAGGGGTGACTAGCACAGATACGCAGTATTTT. J is TRBJ2-3 and V is TRBV4-2; tentatively, D is TRBD1 (6 bases). Trimming cost V 4 bases and J 0 bases, with 11 bases left between them. Germline V gene lookup returns CDR1 LGHNA and CDR2 YNFKEQ. The CDR3 totals 15 residues.

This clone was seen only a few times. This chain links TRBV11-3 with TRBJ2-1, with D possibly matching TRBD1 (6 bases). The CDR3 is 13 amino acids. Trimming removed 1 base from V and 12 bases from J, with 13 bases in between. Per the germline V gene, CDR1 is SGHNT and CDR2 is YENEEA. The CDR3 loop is CASSLGGGRGQFF. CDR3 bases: TGTGCCAGCAGCTTAGGAGGGGGAAGAGGGCAGTTCTTC.

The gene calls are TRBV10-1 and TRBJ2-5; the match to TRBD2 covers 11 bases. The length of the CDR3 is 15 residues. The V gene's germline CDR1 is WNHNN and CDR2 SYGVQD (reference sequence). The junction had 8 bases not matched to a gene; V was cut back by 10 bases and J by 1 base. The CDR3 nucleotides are TGCGCCACCTCTCGGGGGACTAGCGGCCAAGAGACCCAGTACTTC. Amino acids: CATSRGTSGQETQYF.

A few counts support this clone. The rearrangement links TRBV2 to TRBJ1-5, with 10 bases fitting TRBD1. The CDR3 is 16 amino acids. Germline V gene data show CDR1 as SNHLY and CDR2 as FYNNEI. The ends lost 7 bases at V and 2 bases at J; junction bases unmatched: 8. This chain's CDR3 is CASNRDRGSRNQPQHF. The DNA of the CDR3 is TGTGCCAGCAATCGGGACAGGGGATCGCGCAATCAGCCCCAGCATTTT. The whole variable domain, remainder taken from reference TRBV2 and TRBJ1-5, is EPEVTQTPSHQVTQMGQEVILRCVPISNHLYFYWYRQILGQKVEFLVSFYNNEISEKSEIFDDQFSVERPDGSNFTLKIRSTKLEDSAMYFCASNRDRGSRNQPQHFGDGTRLSIL.

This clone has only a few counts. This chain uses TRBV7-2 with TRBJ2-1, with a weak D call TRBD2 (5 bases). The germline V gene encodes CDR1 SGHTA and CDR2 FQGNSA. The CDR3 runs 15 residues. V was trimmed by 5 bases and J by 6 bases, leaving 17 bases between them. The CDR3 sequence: CASSLGLLVGNEQFF. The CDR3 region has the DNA TGTGCCAGCAGCCTCGGACTCCTCGTCGGCAATGAGCAGTTCTTC. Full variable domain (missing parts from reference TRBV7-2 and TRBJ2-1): GAGVSQSPSNKVTEKGKDVELRCDPISGHTALYWYRQSLGQGLEFLIYFQGNSAPDKSGLPSDRFSAERTGGSVSTLTIQRTQQEDSAVYLCASSLGLLVGNEQFFGPGTRLTVL.

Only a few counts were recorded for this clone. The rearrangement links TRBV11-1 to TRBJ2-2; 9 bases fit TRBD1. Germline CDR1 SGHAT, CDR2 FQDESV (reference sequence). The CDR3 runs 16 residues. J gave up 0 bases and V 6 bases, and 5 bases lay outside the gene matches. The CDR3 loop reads CASRSRQGANTGELFF. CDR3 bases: TGTGCCAGCAGATCGAGACAGGGGGCGAACACCGGGGAGCTGTTTTTT.

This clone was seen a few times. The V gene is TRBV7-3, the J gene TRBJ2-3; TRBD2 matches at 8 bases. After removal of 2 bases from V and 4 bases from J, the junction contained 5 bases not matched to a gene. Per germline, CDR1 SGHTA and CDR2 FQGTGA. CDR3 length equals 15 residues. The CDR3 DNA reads TGTGCCAGCAGCTTAGGCGGGGGGTTTTCAGATACGCAGTATTTT. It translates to CASSLGGGFSDTQYF.

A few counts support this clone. The CDR3 DNA reads TGTGCCAGCAGCCAAGATCCGACTAGCGGGGGGTCCCAGCAGTTCTTC. This sequence encodes CASSQDPTSGGSQQFF. The rearrangement joins TRBV4-2 to TRBJ2-1; TRBD2 matches 13 bases. The germline gives CDR1 LGHNA, CDR2 YNFKEQ. This CDR3 is built from 16 residues. V shed 0 bases and J 11 bases; nucleotides not matched to a gene: 7.

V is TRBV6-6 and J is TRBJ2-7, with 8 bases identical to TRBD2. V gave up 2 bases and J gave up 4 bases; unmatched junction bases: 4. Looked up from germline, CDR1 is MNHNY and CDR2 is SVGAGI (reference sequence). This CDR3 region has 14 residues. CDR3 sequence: CASSYSGSPYEQYF. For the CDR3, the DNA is TGTGCCAGCAGTTACAGCGGGAGCCCATACGAGCAGTACTTC.

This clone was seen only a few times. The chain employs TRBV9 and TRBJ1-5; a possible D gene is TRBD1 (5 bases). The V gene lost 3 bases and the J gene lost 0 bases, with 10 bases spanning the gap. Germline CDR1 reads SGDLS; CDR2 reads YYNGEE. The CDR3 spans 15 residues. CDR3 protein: CASSEDRNSNQPQHF. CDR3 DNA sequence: TGTGCCAGCAGCGAAGACAGAAATAGCAATCAGCCCCAGCATTTT.

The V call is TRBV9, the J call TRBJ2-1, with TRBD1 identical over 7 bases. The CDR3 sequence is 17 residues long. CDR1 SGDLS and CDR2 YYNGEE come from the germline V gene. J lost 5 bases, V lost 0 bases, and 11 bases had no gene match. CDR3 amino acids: CASSVAQTGFGNNEQFF. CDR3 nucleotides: TGTGCCAGCAGCGTAGCCCAGACAGGGTTCGGGAACAATGAGCAGTTCTTC.

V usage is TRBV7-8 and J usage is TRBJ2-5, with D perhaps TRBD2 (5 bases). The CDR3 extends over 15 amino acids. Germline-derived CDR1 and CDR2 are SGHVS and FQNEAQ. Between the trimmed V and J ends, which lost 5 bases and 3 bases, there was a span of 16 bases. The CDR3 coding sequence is TGTGCCAGCAGCCTCCGATCGGACTTAAAAGAGACCCAGTACTTC. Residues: CASSLRSDLKETQYF.

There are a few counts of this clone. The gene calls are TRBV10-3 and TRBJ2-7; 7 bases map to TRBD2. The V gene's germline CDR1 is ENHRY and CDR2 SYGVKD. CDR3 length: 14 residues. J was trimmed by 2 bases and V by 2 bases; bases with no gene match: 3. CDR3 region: CAISEGGVAYEQYF. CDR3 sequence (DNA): TGTGCCATCAGTGAGGGGGGGGTGGCCTACGAGCAGTACTTC.

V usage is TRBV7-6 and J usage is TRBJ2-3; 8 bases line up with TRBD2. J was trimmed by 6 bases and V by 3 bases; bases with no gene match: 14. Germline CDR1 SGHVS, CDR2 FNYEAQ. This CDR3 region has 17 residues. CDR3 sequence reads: CASSFDSGLGPLDTQYF. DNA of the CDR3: TGTGCCAGCAGCTTCGACTCGGGACTAGGGCCCCTGGATACGCAGTATTTT. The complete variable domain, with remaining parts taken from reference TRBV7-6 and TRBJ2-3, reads GAGVSQSPRYKVTKRGQDVALRCDPISGHVSLYWYRQALGQGPEFLTYFNYEAQQDKSGLPNDRFSAERPEGSISTLTIQRTEQRDSAMYRCASSFDSGLGPLDTQYFGPGTRLTVL.

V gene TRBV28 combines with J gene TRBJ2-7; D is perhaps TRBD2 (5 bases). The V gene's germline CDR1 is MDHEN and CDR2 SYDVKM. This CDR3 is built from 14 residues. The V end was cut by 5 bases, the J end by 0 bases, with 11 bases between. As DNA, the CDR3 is TGTGCCAGCAGTGGAGGCTACAGCTCCTACGAGCAGTACTTC. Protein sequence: CASSGGYSSYEQYF.

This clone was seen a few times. For the CDR3, the DNA is TGTGCCAGCTCCCCCAGACAGGAGACCCAGTACTTC. Its protein product is CASSPRQETQYF. The rearrangement links TRBV18 to TRBJ2-5, with D possibly being TRBD1 (5 bases). Per germline, CDR1 KGHSH and CDR2 LQKENI. Between the trimmed V and J ends, which lost 6 bases and 5 bases, there was a span of 10 bases. This CDR3 has 12 amino acids.

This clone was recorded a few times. CDR3 nucleotide sequence: TGTGCCAGCACCTCCGGAGGGGCTGGGTCCTACGAGCAGTACTTC. It specifies CASTSGGAGSYEQYF. The chain has TRBV6-6 and TRBJ2-7; a possible D gene is TRBD2 (6 bases). V shed 7 bases and J shed 1 base, with 17 bases lying between them. The CDR3 consists of 15 residues. Per germline, CDR1 MNHNY and CDR2 SVGAGI (reference sequence).

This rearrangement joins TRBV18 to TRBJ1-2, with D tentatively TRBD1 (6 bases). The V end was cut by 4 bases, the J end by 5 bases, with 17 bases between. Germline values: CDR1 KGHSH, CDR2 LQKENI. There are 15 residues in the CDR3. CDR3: CASSQGQPKLYGYTF. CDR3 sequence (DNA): TGTGCCAGCTCACAAGGACAGCCAAAACTTTATGGCTACACCTTC.

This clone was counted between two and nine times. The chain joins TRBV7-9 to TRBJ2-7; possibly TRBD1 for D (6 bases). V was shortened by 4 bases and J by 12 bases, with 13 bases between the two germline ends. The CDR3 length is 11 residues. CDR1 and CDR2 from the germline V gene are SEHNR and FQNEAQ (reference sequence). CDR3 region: CASSSDRLVYF. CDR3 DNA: TGTGCCAGCAGCTCGGACAGACTCGTGTACTTC.

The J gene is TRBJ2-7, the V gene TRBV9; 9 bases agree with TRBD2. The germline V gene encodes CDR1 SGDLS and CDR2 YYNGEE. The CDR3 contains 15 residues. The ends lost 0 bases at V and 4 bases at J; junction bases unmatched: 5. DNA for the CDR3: TGTGCCAGCAGCGTAGGGGTAGCGGGGGCATACGAGCAGTACTTC. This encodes CASSVGVAGAYEQYF. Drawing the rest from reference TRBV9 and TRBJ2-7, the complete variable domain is DSGVTQTPKHLITATGQRVTLRCSPRSGDLSVYWYQQSLDQGLQFLIQYYNGEERAKGNILERFSAQQFPDLHSELNLSSLELGDSALYFCASSVGVAGAYEQYFGPGTRLTVT.

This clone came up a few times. The CDR3 nucleotides read TGTGCCAGCAGCGTAACAGGGGGAAGCACAGATACGCAGTATTTT. Protein sequence: CASSVTGGSTDTQYF. The gene calls are TRBV7-9 and TRBJ2-3, with 8 bases lining up with TRBD1. CDR1 is SEHNR and CDR2 is FQNEAQ in the germline V gene (reference sequence). The junction had 4 bases not matched to a gene; V was cut back by 5 bases and J by 0 bases. This CDR3 spans 15 amino acids.

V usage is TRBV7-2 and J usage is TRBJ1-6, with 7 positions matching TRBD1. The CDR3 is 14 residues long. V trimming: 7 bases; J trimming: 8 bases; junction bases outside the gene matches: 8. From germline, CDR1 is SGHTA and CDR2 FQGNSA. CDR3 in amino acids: CASTYNRGDSPLHF. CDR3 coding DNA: TGTGCCAGCACATATAACAGGGGAGATTCACCCCTCCACTTT.

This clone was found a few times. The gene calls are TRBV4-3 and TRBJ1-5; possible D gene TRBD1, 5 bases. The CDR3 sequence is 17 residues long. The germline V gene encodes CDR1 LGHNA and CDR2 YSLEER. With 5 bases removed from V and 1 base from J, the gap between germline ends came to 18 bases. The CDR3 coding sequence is TGCGCCAGCAGCAGGGGAGGGGACGACCTGAGCAATCAGCCCCAGCATTTT. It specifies CASSRGGDDLSNQPQHF.